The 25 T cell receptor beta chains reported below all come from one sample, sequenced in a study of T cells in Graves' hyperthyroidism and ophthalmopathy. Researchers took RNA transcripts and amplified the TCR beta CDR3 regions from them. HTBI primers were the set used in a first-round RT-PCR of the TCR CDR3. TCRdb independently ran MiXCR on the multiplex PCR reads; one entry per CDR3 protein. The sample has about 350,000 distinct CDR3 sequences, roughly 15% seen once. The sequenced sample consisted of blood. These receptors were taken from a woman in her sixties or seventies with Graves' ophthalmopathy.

For the CDR3, the DNA is TGTGCCAGCACGGGACAGGGGAATTCACCCCTCCACTTT. It codes for CASTGQGNSPLHF. The V gene is TRBV6-1, the J gene TRBJ1-6; the match to TRBD1 covers 10 bases. Germline V gene lookup returns CDR1 MNHNS and CDR2 SASEGT. J was trimmed by 7 bases and V by 7 bases; bases with no gene match: 1. The CDR3 sequence is 13 residues long.

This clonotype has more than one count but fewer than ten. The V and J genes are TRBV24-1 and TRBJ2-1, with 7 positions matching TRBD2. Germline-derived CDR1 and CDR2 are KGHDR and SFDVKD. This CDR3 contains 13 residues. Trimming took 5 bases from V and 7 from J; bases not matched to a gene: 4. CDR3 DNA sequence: TGTGCCACCAGTGGTCTAGCGGCAAATGAGCAGTTCTTC. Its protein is CATSGLAANEQFF.

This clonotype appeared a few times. The CDR3 DNA reads TGTGCCAGTTTTGGACAGGGAAGTTTGAACACTGAAGCTTTCTTT. Its protein product is CASFGQGSLNTEAFF. The chain employs TRBV19 and TRBJ1-1, with 8 bases aligning to TRBD1. This CDR3 spans 15 amino acids. CDR1 and CDR2 (germline): LNHDA, SQIVND (reference sequence). Germline trimming cut 8 bases from V and 0 bases from J; bases unmatched to any gene: 8.

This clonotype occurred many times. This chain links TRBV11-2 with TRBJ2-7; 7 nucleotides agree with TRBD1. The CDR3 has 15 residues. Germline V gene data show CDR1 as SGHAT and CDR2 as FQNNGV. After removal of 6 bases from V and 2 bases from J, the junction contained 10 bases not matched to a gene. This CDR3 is CASSQDRVFAYEQYF. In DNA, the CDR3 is TGTGCCAGCAGTCAAGACAGGGTCTTCGCCTACGAGCAGTACTTC.

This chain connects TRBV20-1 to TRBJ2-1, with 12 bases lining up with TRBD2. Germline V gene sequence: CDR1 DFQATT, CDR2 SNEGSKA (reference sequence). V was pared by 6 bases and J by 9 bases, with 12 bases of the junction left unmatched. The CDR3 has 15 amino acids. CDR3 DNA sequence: TGCAGTGCAGGAGGCCGAGCTAGCGGGAGGGCTGAGCAGTTCTTC. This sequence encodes CSAGGRASGRAEQFF.

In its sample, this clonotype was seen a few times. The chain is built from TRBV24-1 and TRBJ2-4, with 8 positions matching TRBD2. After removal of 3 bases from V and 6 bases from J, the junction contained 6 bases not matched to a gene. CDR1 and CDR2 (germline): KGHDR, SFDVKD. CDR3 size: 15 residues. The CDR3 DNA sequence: TGTGCCACCAGTGATCCTACCGGGGGGGGAAACATTCAGTACTTC. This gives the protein CATSDPTGGGNIQYF.

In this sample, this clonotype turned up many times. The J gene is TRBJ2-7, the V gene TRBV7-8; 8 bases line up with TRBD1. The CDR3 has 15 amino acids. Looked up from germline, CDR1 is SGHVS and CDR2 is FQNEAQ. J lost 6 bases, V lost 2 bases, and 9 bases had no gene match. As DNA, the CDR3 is TGTGCCAGCAGCTTATCATCCGGGACAGGCTTCGAGCAGTACTTC. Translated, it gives CASSLSSGTGFEQYF.

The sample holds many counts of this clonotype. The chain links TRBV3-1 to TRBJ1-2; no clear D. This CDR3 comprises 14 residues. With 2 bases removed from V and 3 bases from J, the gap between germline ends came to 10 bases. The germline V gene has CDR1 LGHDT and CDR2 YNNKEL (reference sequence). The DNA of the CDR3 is TGTGCCAGCAGCCAAAACCGCCGATACTATGGCTACACCTTC. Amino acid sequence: CASSQNRRYYGYTF.

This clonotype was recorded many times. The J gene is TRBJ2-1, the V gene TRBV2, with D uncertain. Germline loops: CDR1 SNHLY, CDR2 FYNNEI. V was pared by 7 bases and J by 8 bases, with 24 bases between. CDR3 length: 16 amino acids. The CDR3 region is CASTSRNSPGVYEQFF. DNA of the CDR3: TGTGCCAGCACCTCGAGAAATAGTCCCGGTGTGTATGAGCAGTTCTTC.

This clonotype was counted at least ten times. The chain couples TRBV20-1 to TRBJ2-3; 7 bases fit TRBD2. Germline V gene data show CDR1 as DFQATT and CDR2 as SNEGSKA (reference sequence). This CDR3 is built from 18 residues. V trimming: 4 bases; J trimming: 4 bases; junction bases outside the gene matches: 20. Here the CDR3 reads CSATHSRGDLALADTQYF. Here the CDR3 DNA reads TGCAGTGCTACCCACTCCCGGGGGGACCTCGCGCTGGCAGATACGCAGTATTTT.

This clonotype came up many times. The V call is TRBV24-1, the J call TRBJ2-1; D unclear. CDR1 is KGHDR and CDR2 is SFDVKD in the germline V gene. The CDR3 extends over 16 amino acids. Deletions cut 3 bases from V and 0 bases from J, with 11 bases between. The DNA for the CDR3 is TGTGCCACCAGTGATGGGTTAGCCGGCTCCTACAATGAGCAGTTCTTC. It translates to CATSDGLAGSYNEQFF.

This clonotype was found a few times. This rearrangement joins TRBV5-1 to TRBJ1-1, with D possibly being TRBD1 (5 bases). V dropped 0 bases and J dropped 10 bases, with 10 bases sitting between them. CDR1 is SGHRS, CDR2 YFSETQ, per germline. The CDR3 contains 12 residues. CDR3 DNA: TGCGCCAGCAGCTTGGGGGGGGGGGGAGCTTTCTTT. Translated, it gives CASSLGGGGAFF.

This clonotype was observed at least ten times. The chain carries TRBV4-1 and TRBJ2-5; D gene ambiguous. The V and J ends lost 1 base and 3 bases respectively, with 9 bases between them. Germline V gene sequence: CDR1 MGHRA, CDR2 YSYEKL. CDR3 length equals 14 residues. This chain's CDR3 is CASSQVVTKETQYF. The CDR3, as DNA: TGCGCCAGCAGCCAAGTCGTCACGAAAGAGACCCAGTACTTC.

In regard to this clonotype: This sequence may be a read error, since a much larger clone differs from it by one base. CDR3: CASSLWPPATGELFF. DNA of the CDR3: TGTGCCAGCAGTTTATGGCCCCCGGCCACCGGGGAGCTGTTTTTT. The chain has TRBV27 and TRBJ2-2; D ambiguous. Trimming left V 1 base short and J 4 bases short, with 10 bases between. Germline CDR1 and CDR2: MNHEY and SMNVEV (reference sequence). The CDR3 spans 15 residues.

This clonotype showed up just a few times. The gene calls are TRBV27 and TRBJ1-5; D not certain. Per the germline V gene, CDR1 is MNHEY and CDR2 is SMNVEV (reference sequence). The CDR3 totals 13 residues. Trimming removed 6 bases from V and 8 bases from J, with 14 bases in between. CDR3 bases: TGTGCCAGCAGAGGAGAATTGAGGGAGCCCCAGCATTTT. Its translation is CASRGELREPQHF.

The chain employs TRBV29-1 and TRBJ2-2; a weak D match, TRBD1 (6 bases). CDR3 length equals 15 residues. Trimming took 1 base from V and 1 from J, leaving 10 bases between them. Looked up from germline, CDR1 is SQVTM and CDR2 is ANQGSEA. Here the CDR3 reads CSVEGLTGNTGELFF. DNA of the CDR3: TGCAGCGTTGAAGGGTTGACAGGGAACACCGGGGAGCTGTTTTTT.

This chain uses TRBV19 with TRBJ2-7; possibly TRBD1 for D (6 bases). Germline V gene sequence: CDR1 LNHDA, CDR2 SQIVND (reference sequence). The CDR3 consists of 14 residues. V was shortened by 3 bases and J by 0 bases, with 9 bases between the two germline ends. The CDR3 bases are TGTGCCAGTAGTATGGGGACAAGCTCCTACGAGCAGTACTTC. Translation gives CASSMGTSSYEQYF.

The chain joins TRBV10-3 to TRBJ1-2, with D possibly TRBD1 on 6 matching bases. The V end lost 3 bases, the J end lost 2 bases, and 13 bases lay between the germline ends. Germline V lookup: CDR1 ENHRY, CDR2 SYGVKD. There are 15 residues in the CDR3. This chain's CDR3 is CAISEPGQLNYGYTF. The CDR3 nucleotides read TGTGCCATCAGTGAACCGGGACAACTAAACTATGGCTACACCTTC.

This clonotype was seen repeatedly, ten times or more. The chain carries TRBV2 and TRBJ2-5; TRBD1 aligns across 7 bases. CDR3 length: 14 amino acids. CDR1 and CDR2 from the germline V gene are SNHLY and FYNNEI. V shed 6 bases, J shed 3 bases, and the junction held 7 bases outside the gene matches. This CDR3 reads CASSARQGKETQYF. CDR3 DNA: TGTGCCAGCAGCGCCAGACAGGGAAAAGAGACCCAGTACTTC.

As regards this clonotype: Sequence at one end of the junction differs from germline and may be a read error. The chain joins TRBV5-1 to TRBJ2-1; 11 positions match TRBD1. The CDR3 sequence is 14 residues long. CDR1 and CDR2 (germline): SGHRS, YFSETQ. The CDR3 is CANSFGQGAYEQFF. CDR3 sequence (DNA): TGCGCCAACAGCTTCGGACAGGGGGCGTATGAGCAGTTCTTC.

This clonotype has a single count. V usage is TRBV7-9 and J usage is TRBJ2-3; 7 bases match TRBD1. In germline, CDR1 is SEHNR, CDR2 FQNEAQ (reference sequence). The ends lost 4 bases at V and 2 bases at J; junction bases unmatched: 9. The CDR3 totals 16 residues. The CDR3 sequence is CASSSSGTENTDTQYF. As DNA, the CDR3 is TGTGCCAGCAGCTCATCCGGGACAGAGAACACAGATACGCAGTATTTT.

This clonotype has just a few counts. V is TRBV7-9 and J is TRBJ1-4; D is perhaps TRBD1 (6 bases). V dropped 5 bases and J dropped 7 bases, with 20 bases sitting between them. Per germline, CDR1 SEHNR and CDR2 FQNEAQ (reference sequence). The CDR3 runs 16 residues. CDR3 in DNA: TGTGCCAGCAGCCCCACGGGGGGGGCGAGAGGTGAAAAACTGTTTTTT. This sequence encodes CASSPTGGARGEKLFF.

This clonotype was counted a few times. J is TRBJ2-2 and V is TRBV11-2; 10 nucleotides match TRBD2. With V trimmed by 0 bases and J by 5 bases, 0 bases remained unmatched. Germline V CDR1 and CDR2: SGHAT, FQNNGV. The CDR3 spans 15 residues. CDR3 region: CASSLEGLATGELFF. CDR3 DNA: TGTGCCAGCAGCTTAGAGGGACTAGCGACCGGGGAGCTGTTTTTT.

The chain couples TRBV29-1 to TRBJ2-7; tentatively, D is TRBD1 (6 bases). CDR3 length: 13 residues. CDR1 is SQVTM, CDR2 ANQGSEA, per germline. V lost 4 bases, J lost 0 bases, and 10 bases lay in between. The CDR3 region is CSVGGRTSYEQYF. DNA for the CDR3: TGCAGCGTTGGGGGGCGGACCTCCTACGAGCAGTACTTC.

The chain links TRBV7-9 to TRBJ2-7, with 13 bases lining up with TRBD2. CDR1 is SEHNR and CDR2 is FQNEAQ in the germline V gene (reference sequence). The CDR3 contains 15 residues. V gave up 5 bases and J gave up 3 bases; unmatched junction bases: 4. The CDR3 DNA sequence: TGTGCCAGCAGCCGTAGACTAGCGGGAGGCTACGAGCAGTACTTC. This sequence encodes CASSRRLAGGYEQYF. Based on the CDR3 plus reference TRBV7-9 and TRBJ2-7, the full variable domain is DTGVSQNPRHKITKRGQNVTFRCDPISEHNRLYWYRQTLGQGPEFLTYFQNEAQLEKSRLLSDRFSAERPKGSFSTLEIQRTEQGDSAMYLCASSRRLAGGYEQYFGPGTRLTVT.